A selection of T cell receptor beta chains follows, all from one sample in a study of T-cell memory formation after mild COVID-19. A single record per CDR3 protein comes from TCRdb applying MiXCR to the 5' RACE reads. The profile shows 550,000 to 600,000 distinct CDR3 sequences, about 20% of them singletons. Sequenced sample: PBMCs or a T cell subset sorted from them (not recorded which). All receptors come from an adult woman who had mild COVID-19 (a few samples of this study predate the infection). Cell type and time point are not known. Both conserved end residues are part of each CDR3. The order of the fields is J gene, V gene, D gene, clone size, CDR3 DNA, CDR3 protein. The D gene is left open where the match is weak. Size tells how often a clone was seen (once, few, many) or the class of an expanded clone, and some rows leave it out.

>TRBJ1-6|TRBV5-6|NA|few
TGTGCCAGCAGCTTGGACCCCCTCTATAATTCACCCCTCCACTTT
CASSLDPLYNSPLHF
>TRBJ1-2|TRBV28|NA|NA
TGTGCCAGCCTCGAAGAGCGACAGAATAACTATGGCTACACCTTC
CASLEERQNNYGYTF
>TRBJ2-2|TRBV30|NA|few
TGTGCCTGGAAAGGCCCGAACACCGGGGAGCTGTTTTTT
CAWKGPNTGELFF
>TRBJ1-1|TRBV5-1|NA|NA
TGCGCCAGCAGTTCTACAGGCAGGAGCCCAACCTTGGCTTTCTTT
CASSSTGRSPTLAFF
>TRBJ1-5|TRBV19|NA|few
TGTGCCAGTAGTCCTCCGGAGTATCTATCCCAGCATTTT
CASSPPEYLSQHF
>TRBJ2-4|TRBV27|NA|few
TGTGCCAGCAGTCCCCGGGACAACCCGGATCATCAGTACTTC
CASSPRDNPDHQYF
>TRBJ2-5|TRBV4-1|NA|NA
TGCGCCAGCAACGGGGGCGGTGAAGAGACCCAGTACTTC
CASNGGGEETQYF
>TRBJ2-7|TRBV20-1|TRBD1|NA
TGCAGTGCTAGAGATAGACTGGGACAGTCCTTCGAGCAGTACTTC
CSARDRLGQSFEQYF
>TRBJ2-2|TRBV10-3|NA|NA
TGTGCCATCAGTTCAGGCTCTGGGGAGCTGTTTTTT
CAISSGSGELFF
>TRBJ1-1|TRBV12-3/TRBV12-4|TRBD1|NA
TGTGCCAGCATTAGACAGGGGGAAGCTTTCTTT
CASIRQGEAFF
>TRBJ1-5|TRBV7-8|NA|NA
TGTGCCAGCAGCTTAGACAGGGCAGGAGGTCAGCCCCAGCATTTT
CASSLDRAGGQPQHF
>TRBJ1-2|TRBV5-4|NA|few
TGTGCCAGCAGCTTTGAGGGGATCCCTAACTATGGCTACACCTTC
CASSFEGIPNYGYTF
>TRBJ1-6|TRBV7-2|TRBD1|NA
TGTGCCAGCAGTAATGACAGGGGCAATTCACCCCTCCACTTT
CASSNDRGNSPLHF
>TRBJ1-2|TRBV25-1|NA|few
TGTGCCAGCAGTGAATATGTGGGGACGGGCTACACCTTC
CASSEYVGTGYTF
>TRBJ2-1|TRBV24-1|TRBD2|NA
TGTGCCACCAGTGACTCGAGGACTAGCGGGAGGGATGAGCAGTTCTTC
CATSDSRTSGRDEQFF
>TRBJ1-2|TRBV2|NA|NA
TGTGCCAGCAGTGGGGAAGCCTATGGCTACACCTTC
CASSGEAYGYTF
>TRBJ2-1|TRBV7-2|TRBD1|few
TGTGCCAGCAGCTTGACGACCGGGACAGGGATGAATGAGCAGTTCTTC
CASSLTTGTGMNEQFF
>TRBJ2-1|TRBV7-6|NA|NA
TGTGCCAGCAGTCGTATAGCGGAACCCCTCGGTGGTGAGCAGTTCTTC
CASSRIAEPLGGEQFF
>TRBJ2-7|TRBV12-3/TRBV12-4|NA|few
TGTGCCAGCAGCCAACGCGGGGTCGAGCAGTACTTC
CASSQRGVEQYF
>TRBJ1-1|TRBV29-1|NA|NA
TGCAGCGTTCAGGCGACAGGCATGAACACTGAAGCTTTCTTT
CSVQATGMNTEAFF
>TRBJ1-2|TRBV27|TRBD1|NA
TGTGCCAGCAGTTCCAATGATGGACAGGGGCACACCTTC
CASSSNDGQGHTF
>TRBJ2-2|TRBV6-5|TRBD1|NA
TGTGCCAGCAGTTTCCAACAGGGGACGGGGGAGCTGTTTTTT
CASSFQQGTGELFF
>TRBJ2-5|TRBV7-9|NA|NA
TGTGCCAGCAGCTTTCTGGGTGAGGGCCAAGAGACCCAGTACTTC
CASSFLGEGQETQYF
>TRBJ2-7|TRBV10-2|NA|few
TGCGCCAGCAGTGAGTCGGAGAGCCCCCGGTACGAGCAGTACTTC
CASSESESPRYEQYF
>TRBJ2-7|TRBV5-1|TRBD1|NA
TGCGCCAGCAGCTTAAACAGGGGGCCTCAGTACGAGCAGTACTTC
CASSLNRGPQYEQYF
>TRBJ2-1|TRBV7-9|TRBD1|few
TGTGCCAGCCGCCCCAAGCCCGGGACAGCAGCTTACAATGAGCAGTTCTTC
CASRPKPGTAAYNEQFF
>TRBJ2-5|TRBV6-5|TRBD1|many
TGTGCCAGCAGTCGGGACAGGGGGTTGGAGACCCAGTACTTC
CASSRDRGLETQYF
>TRBJ2-5|TRBV12-3/TRBV12-4|TRBD2|few
TGTGCCAGCATGGCTAGCGGGGGTGGTGAGACCCAGTACTTC
CASMASGGGETQYF
>TRBJ1-1|TRBV7-9|TRBD1|NA
TGTGCCAGCATCGTCAGGGGGGGAGCTTTCTTT
CASIVRGGAFF
>TRBJ2-2|TRBV30|NA|NA
TGTGCCTGGAGACCCCCTTGGGTTTCGTTGACCGGGGAGCTGTTTTTT
CAWRPPWVSLTGELFF
>TRBJ2-1|TRBV4-3|NA|NA
TGCGCCAGCAGCCAAGATGATAGCTCCTACAATGAGCAGTTCTTC
CASSQDDSSYNEQFF
>TRBJ2-4|TRBV9|NA|once
TGTGCCAGCAGGAGAGAACCGGGACCGTACTACTTC
CASRREPGPYYF
>TRBJ2-2|TRBV4-3|NA|NA
TGCGCCAGCAGCCAAGATCAAACCACCGGGGAGCTGTTTTTT
CASSQDQTTGELFF
>TRBJ1-1|TRBV5-1|NA|many
TGCGCCAGCAGATTAGGAGGGGACAACACTGAAGCTTTCTTT
CASRLGGDNTEAFF
>TRBJ1-4|TRBV28|NA|NA
TGTGCCAGCAGTCCCCCGGGACCTAATGAAAAACTGTTTTTT
CASSPPGPNEKLFF
>TRBJ1-1|TRBV6-6|TRBD1|few
TGTGCCAGCAGTACCAACAGGGGAAACACTGAAGCTTTCTTT
CASSTNRGNTEAFF
>TRBJ2-1|TRBV4-1|TRBD2|many
TGCGCCAGCAGCCCTCGACTATCAAGCGGGGGGTCAAATGAGCAGTTCTTC
CASSPRLSSGGSNEQFF
>TRBJ2-5|TRBV7-2|TRBD2|many
TGTGCCAGCAGCCCTAGCGGGAGAGGGGAGACCCAGTACTTC
CASSPSGRGETQYF
>TRBJ2-7|TRBV12-3/TRBV12-4|NA|many
TGTGCCAGCAGTTTAGACGGGGGCCCCTACGAGCAGTACTTC
CASSLDGGPYEQYF
>TRBJ2-6|TRBV5-1|TRBD1|NA
TGCGCCAGCAGCCATTCCAAGCCATTACAGGGGGCATTGGGGGCCAACGTCCTGACTTTC
CASSHSKPLQGALGANVLTF
>TRBJ2-1|TRBV7-9|NA|NA
TGTGCCAGCTTCCCGTCGGTGAGGAATGAGCAGTTCTTC
CASFPSVRNEQFF
>TRBJ1-1|TRBV7-8|NA|NA
TGTGCCAGCAGCTTAGCCAAGCGGGGCAGCAGTGAAGCTTTCTTT
CASSLAKRGSSEAFF
>TRBJ2-3|TRBV11-3|NA|NA
TGTGCCAGCAGCGCCGGACCTAAATATACGCAGTATTTT
CASSAGPKYTQYF
>TRBJ2-3|TRBV6-5|NA|once
TGTGCCAGCAGCTCCTCTGTCGGGTATACGCAGTATTTT
CASSSSVGYTQYF
>TRBJ2-7|TRBV10-3|NA|NA
TGTGCCACCAGGGGAGACAGAGACTCCTACGAGCAGTACTTC
CATRGDRDSYEQYF
>TRBJ1-2|TRBV12-3/TRBV12-4|NA|few
TGTGCCAGCAGTCCCCCCCAGGGAGCCGCGAACTATGGCTACACCTTC
CASSPPQGAANYGYTF
>TRBJ2-1|TRBV19|TRBD1|few
TGTGCCAGTAGTATCGGACAGGGCTACTACAATGAGCAGTTCTTC
CASSIGQGYYNEQFF
>TRBJ1-1|TRBV5-1|NA|many
TGCGCCAGCACCCAAGGGGGGGCGAGCACTGAAGCTTTCTTT
CASTQGGASTEAFF
>TRBJ1-1|TRBV7-9|NA|few
TGTGCCAGCAGCCCGCCCCGGGGGGTGACTGAAGCTTTCTTT
CASSPPRGVTEAFF
>TRBJ1-5|TRBV20-1|TRBD1|few
TGCAGTGCTAGAGATCTCCTCGGACAGGGCGGTCAGCCCCAGCATTTT
CSARDLLGQGGQPQHF
>TRBJ1-3|TRBV6-5|TRBD1|NA
TGTGCCAGCAGCCGACAGGGGCTTTTGGCTGGAAACACCATATATTTT
CASSRQGLLAGNTIYF
>TRBJ2-1|TRBV12-3/TRBV12-4|TRBD1|NA
TGTGCCAGCAGTCGGGACAGAGAGCAGTTCTTC
CASSRDREQFF
>TRBJ2-3|TRBV9|NA|few
TGTGCCAGCAGCGTAGGTCCCCAGGGAGGTCACACAGATACGCAGTATTTT
CASSVGPQGGHTDTQYF
>TRBJ2-1|TRBV12-3/TRBV12-4|NA|few
TGTGCCAGCAGATTGGGCTTGTCGGGGGATGAGCAGTTCTTC
CASRLGLSGDEQFF
>TRBJ1-1|TRBV7-8|TRBD1|NA
TGTGCCAGCAGTCACCAGGGGGAGGGGGCTGAAGCTTTCTTT
CASSHQGEGAEAFF
>TRBJ2-5|TRBV20-1|TRBD2|few
TGCAGTGCTAGAGAGGGGGGACTACCTCAAGAGACCCAGTACTTC
CSAREGGLPQETQYF
>TRBJ2-5|TRBV29-1|NA|NA
TGCAGCGTTGCGGCGGGCGACGAAGAGACCCAGTACTTC
CSVAAGDEETQYF
>TRBJ1-2|TRBV7-9|NA|NA
TGTGCCAGCAGCTTACCAGGGGCCGGGGGCTACACCTTC
CASSLPGAGGYTF
>TRBJ2-7|TRBV9|TRBD2|NA
TGTGCCAGCAGCGTAGGCGGGGGACCCGGATCTGAGCAGTACTTC
CASSVGGGPGSEQYF